The clone carrying this T cell receptor beta chain showed up just a few times. The data originate from a study of STAT5B mutations in CD4+ large granular lymphocyte leukemia. The germline CDR1 and CDR2 sequences are LNHNV and YYDKDF (reference sequence). This CDR3 region has 15 residues. The ends were cut back, 0 bases at V and 3 bases at J, with 9 bases in the middle. TCRdb's copy holds only in-frame clones and misses some; the assay was immunoSEQ multiplex PCR. The sample shows about 22,000 clones, 78% of them seen only once. The sequencing sample was made of CD4+ T cells from blood buffy coats. The TCR was taken from a human donor in good health. The genes are TRBV15 and TRBJ1-5, with D unresolved. The CDR3 bases are TGTGCCACCAGCAGAGATTACGAAACCAATCAGCCCCAGCATTTT. It yields the protein CATSRDYETNQPQHF. The full variable domain, in which reference TRBV15 and TRBJ1-5 provide the parts outside the CDR3, is DAMVIQNPRYQVTQFGKPVTLSCSQTLNHNVMYWYQQKSSQAPKLLFHYYDKDFNNEADTPDNFQSRRPNTSFCFLDIRSPGLGDTAMYLCATSRDYETNQPQHFGDGTRLSIL.